The 30 T cell receptor beta chains in this list originate from one sample, sequenced in a study of cytomegalovirus exposure and HLA in healthy donors (dated by TCRdb to about 2017). The library was prepared using the immunoSEQ multiplex PCR assay. A mixture of 60 forward primers for TCR Vbeta segments and 13 reverse primers for TCR Jbeta segments was used in the multiplex PCR. The table comes from immuneACCESS by way of TCRdb, which keeps in-frame sequences with V and J called. Part of the clones is missing from these tables; in studies checked, under half for an unresolved V gene and the rest for unknown reasons. For this sample there are about 110,000 clones; approximately 83% appear just once. The top ten hold approximately 1.8% of the sample. The sample was PBMCs. These TCRs come from a middle-aged man in good health and CMV-seronegative.

V and J are TRBV25-1 and TRBJ1-3, with unresolved D. The V and J ends lost 4 bases and 2 bases respectively, with 3 bases between them. The length of the CDR3 is 12 residues. Germline CDR1 reads MGHDK; CDR2 reads SYGVNS. CDR3 in amino acids: CASSVTGNTIYF. CDR3 nucleotide sequence: TGTGCCAGCAGTGTAACTGGAAACACCATATATTTT.

Within the sample, this clone is medium-sized (0.01 to 0.1%). The CDR3 spells CASSQATGDDNSPLHF. The CDR3 nucleotides read TGTGCCAGCAGCCAAGCCACAGGGGACGATAATTCACCCCTCCACTTT. The rearrangement joins TRBV4-2 to TRBJ1-6, with TRBD1 identical over 7 bases. Germline loops: CDR1 LGHNA, CDR2 YNFKEQ. The length of the CDR3 is 16 residues. The V segment lost 1 base and the J segment 5 bases; nucleotides outside the gene matches: 5.

The gene calls are TRBV9 and TRBJ1-1; 9 nucleotides agree with TRBD1. The CDR3 sequence is 16 residues long. Germline CDR1 is SGDLS and CDR2 is YYNGEE. The V segment lost 0 bases and the J segment 1 base; nucleotides outside the gene matches: 4. The CDR3 is CASSVGGGQGNTEAFF. DNA for the CDR3: TGTGCCAGCAGCGTAGGAGGGGGACAGGGGAACACTGAAGCTTTCTTT.

The genes are TRBV28 and TRBJ1-1; the D is unclear. Trimming shortened V by 3 bases and J by 3 bases, and 8 bases separated the two germline ends. CDR3 size: 13 residues. The germline gives CDR1 MDHEN, CDR2 SYDVKM. Here the CDR3 DNA reads TGTGCCAGCAGTTTCCGGGGTCACACTGAAGCTTTCTTT. This codes for CASSFRGHTEAFF. Complete variable domain (other parts from reference TRBV28 and TRBJ1-1): DVKVTQSSRYLVKRTGEKVFLECVQDMDHENMFWYRQDPGLGLRLIYFSYDVKMKEKGDIPEGYSVSREKKERFSLILESASTNQTSMYLCASSFRGHTEAFFGQGTRLTVV.

The chain joins TRBV18 to TRBJ2-5; D is undetermined. Trimming left V 4 bases short and J 2 bases short, with 14 bases between. The CDR3 contains 15 residues. The germline V gene has CDR1 KGHSH and CDR2 LQKENI. The CDR3 region is CASSLKMNRQETQYF. The CDR3 nucleotides are TGTGCCAGCTCACTAAAAATGAACAGACAAGAGACCCAGTACTTC.

This clone was detected a few times. The rearrangement links TRBV7-9 to TRBJ1-6, with TRBD1 matching 8 bases. V was pared by 5 bases and J by 1 base, with 7 bases of the junction left unmatched. Germline V lookup: CDR1 SEHNR, CDR2 FQNEAQ (reference sequence). The CDR3 consists of 17 residues. The CDR3 region is CASSTLDRDSYNSPLHF. The CDR3 region has the DNA TGTGCCAGCAGCACCTTGGACAGGGATTCCTATAATTCACCCCTCCACTTT.

The chain employs TRBV10-3 and TRBJ2-1, with a weak D call TRBD1 (6 bases). Germline lookup yields CDR1 ENHRY and CDR2 SYGVKD. The CDR3 is 14 residues long. Trimming took 7 bases from V and 0 from J, leaving 10 bases between them. The CDR3 is CAITETGSYNEQFF. The CDR3 DNA is TGTGCCATCACGGAGACAGGCTCCTACAATGAGCAGTTCTTC.

This chain uses TRBV7-9 with TRBJ2-5; 16 bases line up with TRBD2. J gave up 5 bases and V 5 bases, and 11 bases lay outside the gene matches. Germline CDR1 reads SEHNR; CDR2 reads FQNEAQ (reference sequence). This CDR3 is built from 18 residues. In nucleotides, the CDR3 is TGTGCCAGCAGCGCAGCCGGGACTAGCGGGGGGGCCTTGGAGACCCAGTACTTC. It codes for CASSAAGTSGGALETQYF.

This clone was counted a single time. This chain connects TRBV19 to TRBJ2-2, with D unresolved. The CDR3 consists of 11 residues. Trimming took 8 bases from V and 6 from J, leaving 7 bases between them. CDR1 LNHDA and CDR2 SQIVND come from the germline V gene (reference sequence). CDR3 nucleotides: TGTGCCAGTGATCGGGCCGGGGAGCTGTTTTTT. Its protein is CASDRAGELFF.

The V gene is TRBV28, the J gene TRBJ1-1, with D perhaps TRBD1 (6 bases). The CDR3 has 13 residues. Trimming left V 10 bases short and J 0 bases short, with 12 bases between. In germline, CDR1 is MDHEN, CDR2 SYDVKM. CDR3 nucleotides: TGTGCCACCCGGGACACCCTGAACACTGAAGCTTTCTTT. It translates to CATRDTLNTEAFF.

The chain links TRBV28 to TRBJ1-2, with TRBD1 matching 9 bases. Germline loops: CDR1 MDHEN, CDR2 SYDVKM. Losses at the gene ends were 5 bases for V and 2 bases for J; bases not matched to a gene: 6. The CDR3 sequence is 15 residues long. CDR3 DNA: TGTGCCAGCAGTCGGACAGGGGAAAGGAACTATGGCTACACCTTC. Amino acid sequence: CASSRTGERNYGYTF.

The chain couples TRBV6-8 to TRBJ1-5; D not certain. The CDR3 consists of 16 residues. The V end lost 1 base, the J end lost 0 bases, and 10 bases lay between the germline ends. Germline CDR1 and CDR2: MNHGY and SAAAGT. In DNA, the CDR3 is TGTGCCAGCAGTTACTTGGGCACTTATAGCAATCAGCCCCAGCATTTT. Amino acids: CASSYLGTYSNQPQHF.

This chain links TRBV19 with TRBJ1-6; D uncertain. V lost 3 bases, J lost 0 bases, and 9 bases lay in between. Germline lookup yields CDR1 LNHDA and CDR2 SQIVND (reference sequence). The CDR3 has 16 amino acids. The CDR3 sequence: CASSIKPISYNSPLHF. Here the CDR3 DNA reads TGTGCCAGTAGTATTAAGCCTATCTCCTATAATTCACCCCTCCACTTT.

In regard to this clone: One junction end disagrees with the germline gene, perhaps due to a read error. The chain links TRBV5-1 to TRBJ1-1; D unclear. The CDR3 has 14 residues. Germline values: CDR1 SGHRS, CDR2 YFSETQ. In DNA form, the CDR3 reads TGCGCCAGCAGTTTGGACGGAGGTCGGACTGAAGCTTTCTTT. Its translation: CASSLDGGRTEAFF.

The V call is TRBV7-2, the J call TRBJ1-1; maybe TRBD1 (6 bases). The CDR3 covers 13 residues. V was trimmed by 3 bases and J by 1 base, leaving 6 bases between them. Per the germline V gene, CDR1 is SGHTA and CDR2 is FQGNSA. This CDR3 is CASSFRGNTEAFF. DNA for the CDR3: TGTGCCAGCAGCTTCAGGGGGAACACTGAAGCTTTCTTT.

The chain uses TRBV5-6 and TRBJ1-6; perhaps TRBD1 as D (5 bases). V dropped 1 base and J dropped 9 bases, with 14 bases sitting between them. The CDR3 covers 15 residues. Per germline, CDR1 SGHDT and CDR2 YYEEEE. CDR3 sequence (DNA): TGTGCCAGCAGCTTGACGCGCAGGGCAGGTTCACCCCTCCACTTT. This codes for CASSLTRRAGSPLHF.

The chain has TRBV10-1 and TRBJ2-4; TRBD1 matches 8 bases. V dropped 8 bases and J dropped 1; count of bases not matched to a gene: 7. CDR3 length equals 15 residues. Per germline, CDR1 WNHNN and CDR2 SYGVQD (reference sequence). This CDR3 is CASRQGSVAKNIQYF. The CDR3 coding sequence is TGCGCCAGCCGACAGGGGAGTGTCGCCAAAAACATTCAGTACTTC.

The V gene is TRBV19, the J gene TRBJ2-7; TRBD2 is a possible D gene (6 bases). The CDR3 consists of 14 residues. The V end lost 9 bases, the J end lost 5 bases, and 20 bases lay between the germline ends. Looked up from germline, CDR1 is LNHDA and CDR2 is SQIVND (reference sequence). The CDR3 sequence: CASRNPGGGNEQYF. Written as DNA, the CDR3 is TGTGCCAGCCGGAATCCCGGGGGAGGTAACGAGCAGTACTTC.

The V gene is TRBV9, the J gene TRBJ2-7; weak D call: TRBD1 (6 bases). CDR3 length: 15 residues. V was clipped by 0 bases and J by 10 bases, with 20 bases between them. Germline V lookup: CDR1 SGDLS, CDR2 YYNGEE. CDR3 sequence reads: CASSVDWTESTSQYF. The CDR3, as DNA: TGTGCCAGCAGCGTAGATTGGACAGAATCTACGAGCCAGTACTTC.

The chain carries TRBV27 and TRBJ1-1; D gene unclear. Per the germline V gene, CDR1 is MNHEY and CDR2 is SMNVEV (reference sequence). Trimming left V 7 bases short and J 4 bases short, with 19 bases between. The CDR3 consists of 15 residues. CDR3: CASNPQRGGGTEAFF. In DNA form, the CDR3 reads TGTGCCAGCAATCCCCAGAGAGGAGGCGGCACTGAAGCTTTCTTT.

This clone was recorded only once. J is TRBJ2-3 and V is TRBV5-1, with D tentatively TRBD2 (6 bases). CDR1 is SGHRS, CDR2 YFSETQ, per germline. This CDR3 is built from 16 residues. V lost 0 bases, J lost 1 base, and 12 bases lay in between. CDR3 loop: CASSLAPGVGTDTQYF. The DNA for the CDR3 is TGCGCCAGCAGCTTGGCCCCGGGGGTGGGCACAGATACGCAGTATTTT.

This chain uses TRBV29-1 with TRBJ1-2, with 9 nucleotides matching TRBD1. Germline V gives CDR1 SQVTM, CDR2 ANQGSEA. Unmatched junction bases numbered 5, after V lost 6 bases and J lost 3 bases. This CDR3 is built from 13 residues. The CDR3 bases are TGCAGCGTGGGACAGGGACTGGACTATGGCTACACCTTC. Translation gives CSVGQGLDYGYTF.

The chain joins TRBV7-8 to TRBJ2-7, with no clear D. V lost 4 bases to trimming and J lost 4 bases, with 5 bases between them. This CDR3 is built from 11 residues. Germline CDR1 and CDR2: SGHVS and FQNEAQ. CDR3 DNA sequence: TGTGCCAGCAGCTCAGAATACGAGCAGTACTTC. It encodes CASSSEYEQYF.

The chain links TRBV11-2 to TRBJ1-3; D remains ambiguous. Germline loops: CDR1 SGHAT, CDR2 FQNNGV. The V and J ends lost 1 base and 7 bases respectively, with 5 bases between them. This CDR3 region has 12 residues. The CDR3: CASSLVRNTIYF. The DNA of the CDR3 is TGTGCCAGCAGCTTAGTTCGGAACACCATATATTTT. The complete variable domain, with remaining parts taken from reference TRBV11-2 and TRBJ1-3, reads EAGVAQSPRYKIIEKRQSVAFWCNPISGHATLYWYQQILGQGPKLLIQFQNNGVVDDSQLPKDRFSAERLKGVDSTLKIQPAKLEDSAVYLCASSLVRNTIYFGEGSWLTVV.

V is TRBV20-1 and J is TRBJ1-1; D remains unclear. V lost 7 bases, J lost 1 base, and 7 bases lay in between. Germline V CDR1 and CDR2: DFQATT, SNEGSKA (reference sequence). The CDR3 length is 11 residues. CDR3 sequence (DNA): TGCAGTGGGCAGGAGAACACTGAAGCTTTCTTT. Encoded protein: CSGQENTEAFF.

The genes are TRBV2 and TRBJ2-5; D perhaps matches TRBD2 (5 bases). The CDR3 contains 13 residues. CDR1 is SNHLY and CDR2 is FYNNEI in the germline V gene. With 4 bases removed from V and 5 bases from J, the gap between germline ends came to 11 bases. DNA for the CDR3: TGTGCCAGCAGTGGAGGGCAGGCGGAGACCCAGTACTTC. It encodes CASSGGQAETQYF.

V usage is TRBV7-9 and J usage is TRBJ1-2; D gene unclear. CDR1 and CDR2 (germline): SEHNR, FQNEAQ (reference sequence). The V end was cut by 5 bases, the J end by 2 bases, with 9 bases between. The CDR3 contains 13 residues. The CDR3 here is CASSKDYNYGYTF. DNA of the CDR3: TGTGCCAGCAGCAAGGACTACAACTATGGCTACACCTTC.

The chain uses TRBV7-9 and TRBJ2-3; 7 bases are shared with TRBD1. Germline lookup yields CDR1 SEHNR and CDR2 FQNEAQ (reference sequence). Germline trimming cut 1 base from V and 6 bases from J; bases unmatched to any gene: 7. CDR3 length equals 15 residues. CDR3 protein: CASSLGEGAWDTQYF. Written as DNA, the CDR3 is TGTGCCAGCAGCTTAGGAGAGGGGGCCTGGGATACGCAGTATTTT.

The rearrangement uses TRBV28 and TRBJ1-1; D is perhaps TRBD1 (6 bases). Germline assignment: CDR1 MDHEN and CDR2 SYDVKM. Deletions cut 6 bases from V and 8 bases from J, with 10 bases between. CDR3 length equals 11 residues. CDR3 residues: CASRNRAEAFF. CDR3 in DNA: TGTGCCAGCAGAAACAGGGCGGAAGCTTTCTTT.

This rearrangement joins TRBV2 to TRBJ2-7; the D gene is possibly TRBD1 (6 bases). V was trimmed by 3 bases and J by 0 bases, leaving 12 bases between them. Germline lookup yields CDR1 SNHLY and CDR2 FYNNEI. The CDR3 runs to 15 residues. Written as DNA, the CDR3 is TGTGCCAGCAGTGAGAGGACAGTCTACTCCTACGAGCAGTACTTC. Its translation is CASSERTVYSYEQYF.